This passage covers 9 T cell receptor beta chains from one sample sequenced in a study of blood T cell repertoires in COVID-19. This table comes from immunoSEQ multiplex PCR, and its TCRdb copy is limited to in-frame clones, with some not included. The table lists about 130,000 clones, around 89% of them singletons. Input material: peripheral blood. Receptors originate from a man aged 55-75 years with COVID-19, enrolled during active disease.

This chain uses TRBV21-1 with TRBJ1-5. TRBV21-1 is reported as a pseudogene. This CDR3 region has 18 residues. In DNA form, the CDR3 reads TGTGCCAGTGAACCGGGGACGCCTAGCGGGAATAGCAATCAGCCCCAGCATTTT. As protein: CASEPGTPSGNSNQPQHF.

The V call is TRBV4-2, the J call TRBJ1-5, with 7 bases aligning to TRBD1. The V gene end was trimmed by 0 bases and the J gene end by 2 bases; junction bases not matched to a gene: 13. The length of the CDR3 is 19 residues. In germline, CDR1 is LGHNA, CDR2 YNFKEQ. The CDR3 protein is CASSQDGGRTGAGNQPQHF. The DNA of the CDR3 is TGTGCCAGCAGCCAAGATGGGGGCCGGACAGGCGCGGGCAATCAGCCCCAGCATTTT.

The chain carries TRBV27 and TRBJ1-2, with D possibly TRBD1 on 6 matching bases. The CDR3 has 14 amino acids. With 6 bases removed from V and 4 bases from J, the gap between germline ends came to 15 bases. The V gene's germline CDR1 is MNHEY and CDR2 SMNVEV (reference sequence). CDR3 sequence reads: CASRATGALYGYTF. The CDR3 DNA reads TGTGCCAGCAGGGCGACAGGCGCGCTCTATGGCTACACCTTC.

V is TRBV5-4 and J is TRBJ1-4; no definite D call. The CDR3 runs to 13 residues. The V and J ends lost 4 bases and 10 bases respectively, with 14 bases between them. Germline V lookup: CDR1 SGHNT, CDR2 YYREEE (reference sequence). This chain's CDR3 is CASSPFRGGKLFF. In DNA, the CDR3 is TGTGCCAGCAGCCCCTTTCGGGGAGGAAAACTGTTTTTT.

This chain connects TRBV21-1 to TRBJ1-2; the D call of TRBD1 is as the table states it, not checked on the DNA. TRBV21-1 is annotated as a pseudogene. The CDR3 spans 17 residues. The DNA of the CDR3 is TGTGCCAGCAGCCCGTCCCGGGACAGGAACAATAACTATGGCTACACCTTC. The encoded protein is CASSPSRDRNNNYGYTF.

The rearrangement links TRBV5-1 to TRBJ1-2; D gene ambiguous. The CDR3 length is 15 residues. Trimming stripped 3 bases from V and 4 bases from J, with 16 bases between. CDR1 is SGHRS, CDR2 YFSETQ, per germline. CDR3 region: CASSSGGGRVYGYTF. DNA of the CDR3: TGCGCCAGCAGCTCCGGTGGAGGGCGGGTCTATGGCTACACCTTC.

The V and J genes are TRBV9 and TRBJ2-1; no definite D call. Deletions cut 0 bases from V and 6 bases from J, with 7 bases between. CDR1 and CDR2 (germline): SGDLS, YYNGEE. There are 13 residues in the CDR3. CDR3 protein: CASSVAPINEQFF. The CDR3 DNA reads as TGTGCCAGCAGCGTAGCCCCCATCAATGAGCAGTTCTTC.

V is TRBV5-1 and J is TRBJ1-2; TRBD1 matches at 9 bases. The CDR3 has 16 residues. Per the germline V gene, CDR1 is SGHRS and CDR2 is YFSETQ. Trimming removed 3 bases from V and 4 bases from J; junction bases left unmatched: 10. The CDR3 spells CASSYRTGVDLYGYTF. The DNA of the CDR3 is TGCGCCAGCAGCTATCGGACAGGGGTAGACCTCTATGGCTACACCTTC.

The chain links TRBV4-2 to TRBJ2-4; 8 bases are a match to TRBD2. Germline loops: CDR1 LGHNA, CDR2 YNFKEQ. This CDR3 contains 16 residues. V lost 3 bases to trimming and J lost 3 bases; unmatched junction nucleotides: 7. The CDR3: CASSHVRGGSKNIQYF. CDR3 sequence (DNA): TGTGCCAGCAGCCATGTACGGGGGGGAAGCAAAAACATTCAGTACTTC.